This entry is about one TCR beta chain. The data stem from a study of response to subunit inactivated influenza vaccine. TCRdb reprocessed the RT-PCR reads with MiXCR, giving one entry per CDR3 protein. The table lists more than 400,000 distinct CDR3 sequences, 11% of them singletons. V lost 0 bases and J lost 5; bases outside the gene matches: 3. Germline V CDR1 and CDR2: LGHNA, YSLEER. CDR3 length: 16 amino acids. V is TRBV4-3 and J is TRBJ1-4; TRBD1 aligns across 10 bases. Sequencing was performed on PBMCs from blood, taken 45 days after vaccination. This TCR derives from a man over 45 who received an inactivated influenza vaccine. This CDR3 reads CASSQDLGQGNEKLFF. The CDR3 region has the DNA TGCGCCAGCAGCCAAGATTTGGGACAGGGGAATGAAAAACTGTTTTTT.